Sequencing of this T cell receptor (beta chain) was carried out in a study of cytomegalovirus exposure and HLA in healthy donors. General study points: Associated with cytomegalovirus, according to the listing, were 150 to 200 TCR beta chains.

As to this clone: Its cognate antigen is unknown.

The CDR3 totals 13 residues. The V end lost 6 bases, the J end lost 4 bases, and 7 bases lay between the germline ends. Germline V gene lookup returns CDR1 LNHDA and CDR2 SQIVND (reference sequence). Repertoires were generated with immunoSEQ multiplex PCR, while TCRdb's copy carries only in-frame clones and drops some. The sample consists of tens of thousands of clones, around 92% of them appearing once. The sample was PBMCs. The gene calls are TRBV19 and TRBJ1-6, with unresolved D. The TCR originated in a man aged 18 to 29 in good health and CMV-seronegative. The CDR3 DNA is TGTGCCAGTAGGAGGGATTATAATTCACCCCTCCACTTT. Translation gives CASRRDYNSPLHF.